The 16 T cell receptor beta chains below all came from one sample that was sequenced in a study of CD8+CD57+ T cells in acquired aplastic anemia. The sequenced patients had an expansion of CD8+CD57+ cells seen by flow cytometry. TCR beta VDJ and CDR3 profiles were obtained from a genomic DNA template. TCRdb redid the calling of the reads with MiXCR, one entry per CDR3 protein. Counted here are 200,000 to 250,000 distinct CDR3 sequences, about half occurring once; the ten biggest clones make up just under 20%. Sequencing was performed on sorted CD4+, CD8+, or CD8+CD57+ T cells (not recorded which) from PBMCs. These receptors all stem from a human donor with aplastic anemia.

This clonotype turned up a few times. The chain carries TRBV29-1 and TRBJ1-5; 11 nucleotides line up with TRBD1. The V and J ends lost 4 bases and 4 bases, in that order; junction bases with no gene match: 3. The CDR3 covers 14 residues. The V gene's germline CDR1 is SQVTM and CDR2 ANQGSEA. This chain's CDR3 is CSVGTGGRNQPQHF. CDR3 in DNA: TGCAGCGTTGGGACAGGGGGCAGGAATCAGCCCCAGCATTTT. The entire variable domain, with the rest obtained from reference TRBV29-1 and TRBJ1-5, is as follows: SAVISQKPSRDICQRGTSLTIQCQVDSQVTMMFWYRQQPGQSLTLIATANQGSEATYESGFVIDKFPISRPNLTFSTLTVSNMSPEDSSIYLCSVGTGGRNQPQHFGDGTRLSIL.

The rearrangement joins TRBV19 to TRBJ1-5, with 8 bases lining up with TRBD1. The CDR3 totals 16 residues. Trimming at V came to 3 bases and at J to 8 bases, leaving 12 bases not matched to a gene. Germline CDR1 is LNHDA and CDR2 is SQIVND (reference sequence). CDR3 coding DNA: TGTGCCAGTAGTATCGCCGACAGGGGCTATCGGAAGCCCCAGCATTTT. Translated: CASSIADRGYRKPQHF.

Comments on this clonotype: With a much larger clone just one base away, this may be a read error. The rearrangement uses TRBV2 and TRBJ2-2; 9 nucleotides align to TRBD1. This CDR3 is 15 amino acids long. Germline V lookup: CDR1 SNHLY, CDR2 FYNNEI. V gave up 7 bases and J gave up 6 bases; unmatched junction bases: 9. CDR3 sequence (DNA): TGTGCCAGCACCTGGGACAGGGAATGTTCCGGGGAGCTGTTTTTT. It specifies CASTWDRECSGELFF.

This clonotype was found many times. The chain has TRBV2 and TRBJ2-5, with TRBD2 matching 8 bases. The germline gives CDR1 SNHLY, CDR2 FYNNEI. This CDR3 region has 15 residues. Trimming removed 5 bases from V and 2 bases from J; junction bases left unmatched: 7. This CDR3 is CASSSGGAGQETQYF. CDR3 nucleotide sequence: TGTGCCAGCAGTTCCGGGGGGGCGGGGCAAGAGACCCAGTACTTC.

The rearrangement joins TRBV9 to TRBJ2-3, with 9 bases lining up with TRBD2. CDR1 is SGDLS, CDR2 YYNGEE, per germline. V trimming: 0 bases; J trimming: 0 bases; junction bases outside the gene matches: 8. This CDR3 has 18 amino acids. CDR3 residues: CASSVAASGKGSTDTQYF. For the CDR3, the DNA is TGTGCCAGCAGCGTAGCGGCTAGCGGGAAAGGTAGCACAGATACGCAGTATTTT.

The rearrangement uses TRBV20-1 and TRBJ2-3; D is possibly TRBD1 (5 bases). There are 11 residues in the CDR3. V lost 3 bases to trimming and J lost 11 bases, with 12 bases between them. CDR1 and CDR2 (germline): DFQATT, SNEGSKA (reference sequence). This CDR3 is CSARMDNEQYF. DNA for the CDR3: TGCAGTGCTAGGATGGACAATGAGCAGTATTTT.

Remarks on this clonotype: In this CDR3 the conserved last residue, phenylalanine or tryptophan, is missing, so a read error is likely. The chain is built from TRBV2 and TRBJ2-7; 9 bases map to TRBD2. The CDR3 contains 14 residues. CDR1 SNHLY and CDR2 FYNNEI come from the germline V gene. Losses at the gene ends were 4 bases for V and 7 bases for J; bases not matched to a gene: 8. The CDR3, as DNA: TGTGCCAGCAGTGTCGAGCGGGGGGCGGGGGAGCAGTACCTC. Translated, it gives CASSVERGAGEQYL.

CDR3 sequence: CSARAETGGDGSLHF. CDR3 DNA sequence: TGCAGTGCTAGAGCGGAGACAGGTGGGGATGGGTCCCTCCACTTT. The rearrangement links TRBV20-1 to TRBJ1-6; D is possibly TRBD1 (6 bases). CDR3 length: 15 amino acids. In germline, CDR1 is DFQATT, CDR2 SNEGSKA (reference sequence). Trimming took 1 base from V and 14 from J, leaving 21 bases between them.

The chain uses TRBV10-3 and TRBJ1-6, with unresolved D. Looked up from germline, CDR1 is ENHRY and CDR2 is SYGVKD. The V end lost 9 bases, the J end lost 5 bases, and 11 bases lay between the germline ends. The CDR3 is 13 amino acids. The DNA for the CDR3 is TGTGCCATTTCACGACACGATAATTCACCCCTCCACTTT. As protein: CAISRHDNSPLHF.

This clonotype was counted ten times or more. The chain joins TRBV7-8 to TRBJ1-4; no firm D call. The V end lost 1 base, the J end lost 10 bases, and 10 bases lay between the germline ends. The CDR3 has 13 amino acids. Germline V gene data show CDR1 as SGHVS and CDR2 as FQNEAQ. The CDR3, as DNA: TGTGCCAGCAGCTTAGTGGGATCGGGAAAACTGTTTTTT. This encodes CASSLVGSGKLFF.

V and J are TRBV29-1 and TRBJ1-2; D remains unclear. CDR1 is SQVTM, CDR2 ANQGSEA, per germline. The CDR3 covers 12 residues. The V and J ends lost 7 bases and 6 bases respectively, with 15 bases between them. CDR3 sequence: CSGDSSSDGYTF. In DNA, the CDR3 is TGCAGCGGTGACTCGAGTTCGGATGGCTACACCTTC. The full variable domain, in which reference TRBV29-1 and TRBJ1-2 provide the parts outside the CDR3, is SAVISQKPSRDICQRGTSLTIQCQVDSQVTMMFWYRQQPGQSLTLIATANQGSEATYESGFVIDKFPISRPNLTFSTLTVSNMSPEDSSIYLCSGDSSSDGYTFGSGTRLTVV.

This clonotype was counted once. The chain couples TRBV20-1 to TRBJ2-7; D possibly corresponds to TRBD2 (5 bases). The CDR3 covers 13 residues. V dropped 2 bases and J dropped 3 bases, with 11 bases sitting between them. The germline V gene encodes CDR1 DFQATT and CDR2 SNEGSKA (reference sequence). CDR3 in amino acids: CSARSQADYEQYF. The CDR3 bases are TGCAGTGCTAGAAGCCAAGCGGACTACGAGCAGTACTTC.

This sequence joins TRBV19 and TRBJ1-6; 10 nucleotides agree with TRBD1. V gave up 6 bases and J gave up 4 bases; unmatched junction bases: 6. The CDR3 is made up of 16 amino acids. Germline CDR1 reads LNHDA; CDR2 reads SQIVND (reference sequence). The CDR3 reads CASRGTGDRYNSPLHF. Here the CDR3 DNA reads TGTGCCAGTAGAGGGACAGGGGATCGATATAATTCACCCCTCCACTTT.

This clonotype has at least ten counts. This sequence joins TRBV7-8 and TRBJ1-4, with D maybe TRBD1 (6 bases). CDR1 is SGHVS and CDR2 is FQNEAQ in the germline V gene. The CDR3 is made up of 13 amino acids. Trimming took off 5 bases at V and 8 bases at J, with 12 bases between the two ends. CDR3 protein: CASSQGGLEKLFF. The CDR3 region has the DNA TGTGCCAGCAGCCAAGGGGGTCTGGAAAAACTGTTTTTT.

With respect to this clonotype: The limits of the CDR3 on the DNA are not certain, so only TCRdb's listed CDR3 is given. This rearrangement joins TRBV4-2 to TRBJ2-5; TRBD2, the D gene given by the table, was not confirmed from the DNA. CDR1 is LGHNA and CDR2 is YNFKEQ in the germline V gene. The CDR3 length equals 16 residues, ends included. CDR3 in amino acids: CASSTSASGTQETQYF.

The chain recombines TRBV10-3 with TRBJ2-7, with TRBD2 as a possible D gene (7 bases). The CDR3 extends over 12 amino acids. Deletions cut 9 bases from V and 3 bases from J, with 12 bases between. Looked up from germline, CDR1 is ENHRY and CDR2 is SYGVKD. The CDR3 is CAIGGEGYEQYF. The DNA for the CDR3 is TGTGCCATAGGGGGGGAGGGCTACGAGCAGTACTTC.